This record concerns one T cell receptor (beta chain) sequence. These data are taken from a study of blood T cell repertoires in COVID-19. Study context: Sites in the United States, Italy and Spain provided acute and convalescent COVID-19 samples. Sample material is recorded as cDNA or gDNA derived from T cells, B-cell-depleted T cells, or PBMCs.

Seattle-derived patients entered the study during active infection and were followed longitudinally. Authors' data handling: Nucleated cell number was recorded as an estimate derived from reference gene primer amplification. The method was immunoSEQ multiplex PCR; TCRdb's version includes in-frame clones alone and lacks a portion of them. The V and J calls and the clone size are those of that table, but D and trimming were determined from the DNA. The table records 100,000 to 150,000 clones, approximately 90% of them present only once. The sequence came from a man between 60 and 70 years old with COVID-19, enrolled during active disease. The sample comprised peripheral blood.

The CDR3 coding sequence is TGCGCCAGCAGCTTGACTAGCGGGGAACAAGAGACCCAGTACTTC. Encoded protein: CASSLTSGEQETQYF. The chain employs TRBV5-1 and TRBJ2-5; 10 bases map to TRBD2. This CDR3 contains 15 residues. CDR1 and CDR2 from the germline V gene are SGHRS and YFSETQ. Trimming cost V 1 base and J 2 bases; bases outside gene matches: 2.